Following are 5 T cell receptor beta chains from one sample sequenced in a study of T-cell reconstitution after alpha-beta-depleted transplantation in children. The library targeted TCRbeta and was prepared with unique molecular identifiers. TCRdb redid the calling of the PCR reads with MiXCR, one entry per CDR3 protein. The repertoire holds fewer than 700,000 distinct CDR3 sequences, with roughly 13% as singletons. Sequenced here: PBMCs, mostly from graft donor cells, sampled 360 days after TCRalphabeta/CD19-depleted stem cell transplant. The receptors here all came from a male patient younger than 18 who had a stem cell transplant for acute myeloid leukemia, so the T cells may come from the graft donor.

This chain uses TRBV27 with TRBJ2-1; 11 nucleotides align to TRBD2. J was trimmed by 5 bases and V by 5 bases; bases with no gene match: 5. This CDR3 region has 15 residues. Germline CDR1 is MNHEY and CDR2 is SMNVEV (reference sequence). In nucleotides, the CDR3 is TGTGCCAGCAGTGGGAAACTAGCGGGAGACAATGAGCAGTTCTTC. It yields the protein CASSGKLAGDNEQFF.

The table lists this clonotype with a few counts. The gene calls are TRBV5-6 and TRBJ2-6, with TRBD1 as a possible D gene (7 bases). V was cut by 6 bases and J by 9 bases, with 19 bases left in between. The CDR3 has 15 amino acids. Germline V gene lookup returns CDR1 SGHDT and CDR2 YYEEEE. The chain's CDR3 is CASTRTPGGFNVLTF. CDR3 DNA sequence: TGTGCCAGCACCAGGACCCCAGGGGGGTTCAACGTCCTGACTTTC.

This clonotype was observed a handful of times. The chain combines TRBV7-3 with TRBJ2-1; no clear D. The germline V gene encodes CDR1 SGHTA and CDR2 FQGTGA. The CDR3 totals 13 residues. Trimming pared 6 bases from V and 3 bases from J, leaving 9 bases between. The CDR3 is CASSPPGYNEQFF. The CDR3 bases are TGTGCCAGCAGTCCCCCGGGCTACAATGAGCAGTTCTTC.

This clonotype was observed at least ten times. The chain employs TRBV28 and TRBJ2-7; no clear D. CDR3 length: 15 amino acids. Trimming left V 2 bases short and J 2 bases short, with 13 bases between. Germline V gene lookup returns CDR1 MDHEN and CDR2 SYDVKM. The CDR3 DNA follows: TGTGCCAGCAGTTTACTTCCCCCCCTCGCCTACGAGCAGTACTTC. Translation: CASSLLPPLAYEQYF.

The CDR3 DNA reads as TGTGCCAGCAGCAGACTAGAGAATGAGCAGTTCTTC. Amino acids: CASSRLENEQFF. The chain recombines TRBV6-6 with TRBJ2-1, with D tentatively TRBD2 (6 bases). The ends were cut back, 6 bases at V and 7 bases at J, with 10 bases in the middle. In germline, CDR1 is MNHNY, CDR2 SVGAGI (reference sequence). The CDR3 consists of 12 residues.